These T cell receptor beta chains were read from a single sample in a study of response to subunit inactivated influenza vaccine. TCRdb ran MiXCR on the RT-PCR reads and lists one entry per CDR3 protein. The table lists more than 250,000 distinct CDR3 sequences, around a fifth of them singletons. The sample was PBMCs from blood, taken less than 22 months after vaccination. All receptors derive from a man between 50 and 69 years old who received an inactivated influenza vaccine. Both conserved end residues are trimmed from each CDR3. Fields, in order: V gene, J gene, CDR3 protein.

v_gene: TRBV24-1
j_gene: TRBJ1-2
CDR3aa: ATSKGTAYGYT

v_gene: TRBV3-1
j_gene: TRBJ2-3
CDR3aa: ASSRRQGTDTQY

v_gene: TRBV7-2
j_gene: TRBJ1-1
CDR3aa: ASSLKTGGTEAF

v_gene: TRBV11-2
j_gene: TRBJ2-7
CDR3aa: ASSLVRGNSYEQY

v_gene: TRBV20-1
j_gene: TRBJ1-1
CDR3aa: SAPAPTRRDTEAF

v_gene: TRBV6-2/TRBV6-3
j_gene: TRBJ1-5
CDR3aa: ASSQGQARDSNQPQH

v_gene: TRBV6-1
j_gene: TRBJ1-5
CDR3aa: ASKDRTTGPQH

v_gene: TRBV4-3
j_gene: TRBJ1-5
CDR3aa: ASSQDASNQPQH

v_gene: TRBV25-1
j_gene: TRBJ1-2
CDR3aa: ASSVIGGYT

v_gene: TRBV28
j_gene: TRBJ1-1
CDR3aa: ASSLRNLMNTEAF

v_gene: TRBV12-3/TRBV12-4
j_gene: TRBJ1-1
CDR3aa: ASKRDRGYNTEAF

v_gene: TRBV4-1
j_gene: TRBJ1-2
CDR3aa: ASSQGPAGGIHYGYT

v_gene: TRBV5-1
j_gene: TRBJ2-3
CDR3aa: ASRQGSTDTQY

v_gene: TRBV24-1
j_gene: TRBJ2-5
CDR3aa: ATSEGGRRETQY

v_gene: TRBV24-1
j_gene: TRBJ1-5
CDR3aa: ATSDAGQGNQH

v_gene: TRBV28
j_gene: TRBJ1-3
CDR3aa: ASRAGNTIY

v_gene: TRBV5-1
j_gene: TRBJ2-1
CDR3aa: ASSTGGQTYNEQF

v_gene: TRBV6-1
j_gene: TRBJ2-1
CDR3aa: ASSGRLSNSYNEQF

v_gene: TRBV11-2
j_gene: TRBJ2-2
CDR3aa: ASSQLAVNTGELF

v_gene: TRBV14
j_gene: TRBJ1-4
CDR3aa: ASSQNRSPGEKLF

v_gene: TRBV5-1
j_gene: TRBJ1-4
CDR3aa: ASSTGSSTNEKLF

v_gene: TRBV7-2
j_gene: TRBJ1-2
CDR3aa: ASSPSRNRAGGYT

v_gene: TRBV7-9
j_gene: TRBJ1-4
CDR3aa: ASSSVLSPNIEKLF

v_gene: TRBV12-3/TRBV12-4
j_gene: TRBJ2-7
CDR3aa: ASSGRAGLPKGGDEQY

v_gene: TRBV6-5
j_gene: TRBJ1-3
CDR3aa: ASSYSISRSGNTIY

v_gene: TRBV12-3/TRBV12-4
j_gene: TRBJ2-7
CDR3aa: ASTLGSFEQY

v_gene: TRBV2
j_gene: TRBJ1-2
CDR3aa: ASSPIGGQENYGYT

v_gene: TRBV6-5
j_gene: TRBJ1-1
CDR3aa: ASSLWGGGPEAF

v_gene: TRBV20-1
j_gene: TRBJ2-7
CDR3aa: SALDGSSYEQY

v_gene: TRBV3-1
j_gene: TRBJ1-4
CDR3aa: ASSQRGRNEKLF

v_gene: TRBV4-3
j_gene: TRBJ1-2
CDR3aa: ASSQVSGDGYT

v_gene: TRBV20-1
j_gene: TRBJ1-1
CDR3aa: SAVGSLNTEAF

v_gene: TRBV29-1
j_gene: TRBJ2-3
CDR3aa: SVGFTSLADTQY

v_gene: TRBV5-1
j_gene: TRBJ2-5
CDR3aa: ASSSRQQETQY

v_gene: TRBV21-1
j_gene: TRBJ2-3
CDR3aa: ASSKADPPEDTQY

v_gene: TRBV20-1
j_gene: TRBJ2-7
CDR3aa: SARDTRGSYEQY

v_gene: TRBV19
j_gene: TRBJ2-5
CDR3aa: ASRGTAEETQY

v_gene: TRBV5-1
j_gene: TRBJ2-6
CDR3aa: ASSPKPNSGANVLT

v_gene: TRBV6-1
j_gene: TRBJ2-7
CDR3aa: ASSRPGQGSYEQY

v_gene: TRBV11-2
j_gene: TRBJ2-7
CDR3aa: ASSLYGGTYEQY

v_gene: TRBV3-1
j_gene: TRBJ2-7
CDR3aa: ASSQRSAYEQY

v_gene: TRBV6-5
j_gene: TRBJ1-2
CDR3aa: ASSPANYGYT

v_gene: TRBV5-1
j_gene: TRBJ1-2
CDR3aa: ASSLPTYHGYT

v_gene: TRBV27
j_gene: TRBJ2-7
CDR3aa: ASSLKSSYEQY

v_gene: TRBV7-9
j_gene: TRBJ1-1
CDR3aa: ASSSNLGNTEAF

v_gene: TRBV12-3/TRBV12-4
j_gene: TRBJ2-2
CDR3aa: ASSFTGPGELF

v_gene: TRBV6-5
j_gene: TRBJ2-3
CDR3aa: ASSSPDTQY

v_gene: TRBV4-2
j_gene: TRBJ1-3
CDR3aa: ASSQAGFSGNTIY

v_gene: TRBV3-1
j_gene: TRBJ1-2
CDR3aa: ASSPGQRSYGYT

v_gene: TRBV4-3
j_gene: TRBJ1-1
CDR3aa: ASSQDYWGRDTEAF

v_gene: TRBV27
j_gene: TRBJ2-7
CDR3aa: ASSLPGLAPYEQY

v_gene: TRBV28
j_gene: TRBJ2-4
CDR3aa: ASSLGRQGLNIQY

v_gene: TRBV18
j_gene: TRBJ2-7
CDR3aa: ASSPPGRSSYEQY